These T cell receptor beta chains were read from a single sample in a study of T cells after yellow fever vaccination. A single record per CDR3 protein comes from TCRdb applying MiXCR to the 5' RACE reads. This table holds 60,000 to 85,000 distinct CDR3 sequences, more than 5.5% found once. The material was CD8+ T cells sorted from PBMCs, obtained 4 to 5 days after the first yellow fever vaccination. The receptor source for this set is a man aged 18 to 30 who received the YFV17D yellow fever vaccine. Each CDR3 is given with its conserved first and last residue. D genes are given only for firm matches. Clone size is shown for a subset of rows, as once, few, many or a class of expanded clone.

D gene: -; J gene: TRBJ2-6; V gene: TRBV4-3; clone size: many; CDR3 DNA: TGCGCCAGCAGCCAAGACAGGGGCTCTGGGGCCAACGTCCTGACTTTC; CDR3 protein: CASSQDRGSGANVLTF
D gene: -; J gene: TRBJ2-5; V gene: TRBV20-1; clone size: few; CDR3 DNA: TGCAGTGCTCCCCCCCAGTGGGCGTTACGCTGGTCAGAGACCCAGTACTTC; CDR3 protein: CSAPPQWALRWSETQYF
D gene: -; J gene: TRBJ2-7; V gene: TRBV3-1; clone size: few; CDR3 DNA: TGTGCCAGCAGCCGGGGTTATCCCGAGGAGCAGTACTTC; CDR3 protein: CASSRGYPEEQYF
D gene: TRBD2; J gene: TRBJ2-1; V gene: TRBV29-1; clone size: -; CDR3 DNA: TGCAGCGCCTTAGCGGGGGGGCTTCCTAATGAGCAGTTCTTC; CDR3 protein: CSALAGGLPNEQFF
D gene: -; J gene: TRBJ2-5; V gene: TRBV9; clone size: -; CDR3 DNA: TGTGCCAGCAGCACCGGAGCCGGGGCTCGGGAGACCCAGTACTTC; CDR3 protein: CASSTGAGARETQYF
D gene: TRBD2; J gene: TRBJ2-3; V gene: TRBV4-2; clone size: many; CDR3 DNA: TGTGCCAGCAGCCAGACTAGCGGGGGGGATGCAGATACGCAGTATTTT; CDR3 protein: CASSQTSGGDADTQYF
D gene: -; J gene: TRBJ1-5; V gene: TRBV6-2/TRBV6-3; clone size: few; CDR3 DNA: TGTGCCAGCAGTGCGGGTCAGGCATTATATCAGCCCCAGCATTTT; CDR3 protein: CASSAGQALYQPQHF
D gene: TRBD2; J gene: TRBJ2-1; V gene: TRBV7-9; clone size: many; CDR3 DNA: TGTGCCAGCAGCTTTGGCAGCGGGGGGGCCTATGAGCAGTTCTTC; CDR3 protein: CASSFGSGGAYEQFF
D gene: -; J gene: TRBJ2-7; V gene: TRBV10-3; clone size: -; CDR3 DNA: TGTGCCATCAGTGCAACGGGGGGCCGAAGCTCCTACGAGCAGTACTTC; CDR3 protein: CAISATGGRSSYEQYF
D gene: -; J gene: TRBJ2-1; V gene: TRBV12-3/TRBV12-4; clone size: -; CDR3 DNA: TGTGCCAGCACTTTGGGGACGAACAGGGTCAAGTTCTTC; CDR3 protein: CASTLGTNRVKFF
D gene: -; J gene: TRBJ2-5; V gene: TRBV20-1; clone size: many; CDR3 DNA: TGCAGTGCTAGAGGGAGGATGAGTCACTCCTTGTACCAAGAGACCCAGTACTTC; CDR3 protein: CSARGRMSHSLYQETQYF
D gene: -; J gene: TRBJ1-5; V gene: TRBV4-1; clone size: many; CDR3 DNA: TGCGCCAGCAGCCAAGTTTGGCCCACGACGCGCTCCAGGGTCAATCAGCCCCAGCATTTT; CDR3 protein: CASSQVWPTTRSRVNQPQHF
D gene: -; J gene: TRBJ2-1; V gene: TRBV27; clone size: few; CDR3 DNA: TGTGCCAGCAGTTTCGGGCTCCTCGGTGAGCAGTTCTTC; CDR3 protein: CASSFGLLGEQFF
D gene: TRBD2; J gene: TRBJ2-1; V gene: TRBV4-1; clone size: few; CDR3 DNA: TGCGCCAGCAGCCAAGTAGGACTAGCGGACAATGAGCAGTTCTTC; CDR3 protein: CASSQVGLADNEQFF
D gene: -; J gene: TRBJ2-3; V gene: TRBV5-1; clone size: -; CDR3 DNA: TGCGCCAGCAGCTTGGATTATCCTATCAGGGGAAGCACAGATACGCAGTATTTT; CDR3 protein: CASSLDYPIRGSTDTQYF
D gene: TRBD2; J gene: TRBJ2-7; V gene: TRBV14; clone size: -; CDR3 DNA: TGTGCCAGCAGAACGGCCTCGTCGGGAGGGACACTTGACTTC; CDR3 protein: CASRTASSGGTLDF
D gene: -; J gene: TRBJ1-1; V gene: TRBV4-1; clone size: few; CDR3 DNA: TGCGCCAGCAGCCAAGATTGGGAGGTGAACACTGAAGCTTTCTTT; CDR3 protein: CASSQDWEVNTEAFF
D gene: TRBD1; J gene: TRBJ2-7; V gene: TRBV5-1; clone size: many; CDR3 DNA: TGCGCCAGCAGCTTGAACCCCGGGACAGAGACCTACGAGCAGTACTTC; CDR3 protein: CASSLNPGTETYEQYF
D gene: TRBD1; J gene: TRBJ2-2; V gene: TRBV12-3/TRBV12-4; clone size: few; CDR3 DNA: TGTGCCAGCAGCCCCATGCGGACAGGCCCAGTTTATAACACCGGGGAGCTGTTTTTT; CDR3 protein: CASSPMRTGPVYNTGELFF
D gene: -; J gene: TRBJ2-7; V gene: TRBV20-1; clone size: -; CDR3 DNA: TGCAGTGCTAGCGAGATCCTAGGGTCCTACGAGCAGTACTTC; CDR3 protein: CSASEILGSYEQYF
D gene: TRBD2; J gene: TRBJ2-5; V gene: TRBV12-3/TRBV12-4; clone size: few; CDR3 DNA: TGTGCCAGCAGCCTACCCCGGACTAGCGGGGACCAAGAGACCCAGTACTTC; CDR3 protein: CASSLPRTSGDQETQYF
D gene: -; J gene: TRBJ1-6; V gene: TRBV20-1; clone size: few; CDR3 DNA: TGCAGTGCTAGACAGGGAGGGAATTCACCCCTCCACTTT; CDR3 protein: CSARQGGNSPLHF
D gene: -; J gene: TRBJ1-1; V gene: TRBV28; clone size: many; CDR3 DNA: TGTGCCAGCAGTTTATTTCGGTCCCCACCAGCTTTCTTT; CDR3 protein: CASSLFRSPPAFF